This TCR beta chain was found in a study of Ad26.COV2.S vaccination and SARS-CoV-2 variants (dated by TCRdb to the early 2020s). General notes on the study: Donors in the vaccine arm were drawn from COV1001, a phase I-IIa trial of Ad26.COV2.S in healthy adults that was multicentre, randomized, double-blind and placebo-controlled. Blinding of investigators to trial group allocation was maintained during experiments and outcome assessment. Dosing of Ad26.COV2.S was intramuscular, at either 5x10^10 or 1x10^11 viral particles, delivered as one shot or as two shots spaced 56 days apart. Sequencing of the TCRbeta repertoire served to evaluate the specificity and breadth of SARS-CoV-2-reactive T cell receptors following Ad26.COV2.S vaccination. Participants in the trial were split at random into five groups of five each, receiving low-dose or high-dose Ad26.COV2.S once or twice, or else placebo on both occasions. The TCR-sequenced set comprised around 30 samples: some 19 Ad26.COV2.S vaccine recipients, 5 placebo recipients and 8 SARS-CoV-2 convalescent individuals.

In light of the paper, this sample's treatment or condition label describes: around 19 received Ad26.COV2.S at low or high dose, single or two shots; 5 received placebo; per-sample allocation not given. For vaccine and placebo recipients, repertoires were sequenced using samples collected on day 63 after the first injection. Between 29 July and 7 August 2020, Cohort 1b enrolled approximately 26 adults aged 18-55 years at one site in Boston, USA. Ad26.COV2.S was a replication-incompetent adenovirus type 26 vector that expressed a prefusion-stabilized SARS-CoV-2 spike protein derived from the original Wuhan strain. Comments on this clone: There is no known antigen for this receptor. The record has no base qualities; no much larger clone is one base away.

The immunoSEQ Assay was used to sequence TCRbeta CDR3 regions. After extraction, genomic DNA underwent amplification by bias-controlled multiplex PCR, followed by high-throughput sequencing. As for how the authors treated the data: Collapsing and filtering of sequences were performed to quantify the absolute abundance of each unique TCRbeta CDR3 region. T cell fraction was estimated by normalizing TCRbeta template counts to usable DNA, with usable DNA measured through amplification of reference genes found in all nucleated cells. Repertoire TCRs were annotated as SARS-CoV-2-specific by exact matching of V gene, CDR3 amino acid sequence and J gene to a known reactive TCR set. The reference SARS-CoV-2 TCR set was derived from MIRA and filtered for enrichment in COVID-19-positive ImmuneCODE repertoires, a step that removed public or cross-reactive TCRs. Based on the MIRA antigens, annotated TCRs were further analysed at the level of specific ORF or position within ORF. Breadth was defined as annotated unique rearrangements over total unique productive rearrangements; depth was the summed frequency of those rearrangements. TCR breadth was compared between groups using two-sided Wilcoxon rank-sum tests. Here the immuneACCESS table is served through TCRdb, limited to in-frame sequences with V and J called. Missing clones are a known gap in these copies; in checked studies unresolved V genes cover under half, and the rest lacks a known reason. The DNA was the basis for D and trimming; V, J and clone size are from that table. The sample contains some 460,000 clones, nearly 90% of them found a single time. Of the sample, 1.7% is held by the ten largest clones.

V gives up 4 bases and J gives up 1 base, and the segment between their germline ends measures 12 bases. The CDR3 covers 15 residues, taking in both the cysteine and the phenylalanine. CDR3 DNA is the only sequence kept; it has 45 bases, read in frame from the first base. From the germline V gene (reference sequence), CDR1 is LGHDT and CDR2 is YNNKEL. The investigation overall reported the following: The study was not powered to compare responses between vaccine doses or regimens. Comparable non-spike TCR breadth was observed between vaccine and placebo recipients, consistent with only spike being contained in the vaccine. Higher spike-specific TCR breadth was observed in Ad26.COV2.S recipients than in placebo recipients (P = 0.0014). After vaccination, substantial breadth of spike-specific CD8+ and CD4+ T cell responses was reported. According to the authors, total T cell responses may have been underestimated by the TCR breadth and depth analyses.

The receptor was isolated from a person between 18 and 65 years old who received the Ad26.COV2.S COVID-19 vaccine or a placebo. Rearrangement joined TRBV3-1 (or the pseudogene TRBV3-2) to TRBJ2-3, with the D gene not clear enough to name. The source material was peripheral blood, sampled in a trial of Ad26.COV2.S vaccine versus placebo. The DNA is as follows: TGTGCCAGCAGCCGCGGTATGGAACGCACAGATACGCAGTATTTT. Its coded protein is CASSRGMERTDTQYF.